The entry below describes one T cell receptor beta chain. Its antigen remains unidentified. CDR1 and CDR2 (germline): SNHLY, FYNNEI. The CDR3 is 12 amino acids. Trimming removed 8 bases from V and 4 bases from J, with 12 bases in between. TCRdb's table, derived via immunoSEQ multiplex PCR, lists solely in-frame clones and lacks some. The sample yields 25,000 to 35,000 clones, around 74% seen once. The sample originates from a study of T cells in narcolepsy. Notes on the study in general: Some memory CD4+ repertoires had no autoreactive clone sequences. Blood of same and different patients, but not healthy controls, reportedly held recurring autoreactive clonotypes. Comparing one patient's CSF and blood CD4+ clonotypes highlighted HCRT- and TRIB2-specific autoreactive clonotypes.

The sequence was collected from a human donor in good health. Sequencing was carried out using memory (CD45RA-) CD4+ T cells from blood. The chain recombines TRBV2 with TRBJ2-7; D remains unclear. The CDR3 DNA follows: TGTGCCAGCGGCGAGACAAGGTACGAGCAGTACTTC. It codes for CASGETRYEQYF.